The subject of this entry is one T cell receptor (beta chain). The target antigen is unknown. This sample is drawn from a study of siplizumab effects on memory and regulatory T cells. Study findings and constraints: Naive T cells appeared more diverse than memory cells and seemed to be major alloresponse contributors. Proliferating Tregs taken from siplizumab cultures were not shown to have a confirmed suppressive function. Most alloreactive clones went unmapped to unstimulated subsets; only a minor fraction mapped.

Germline loops: CDR1 MNHNS, CDR2 SASEGT. The CDR3 extends over 13 amino acids. The V gene lost 6 bases and the J gene lost 6 bases, with 11 bases spanning the gap. Assay: immunoSEQ multiplex PCR; the TCRdb copy retains only in-frame clones and omits some. In the table there are approximately 100,000 clones, roughly 94% of which are singletons. The sequence was obtained from a human donor in good health. The sample consisted of non-Treg CD4+ T cells sorted from blood. The V and J genes are TRBV6-1 and TRBJ2-2; D remains unclear. This CDR3 is CASSRRTAGELFF. The CDR3 nucleotides read TGTGCCAGCAGCAGGCGCACGGCCGGGGAGCTGTTTTTT.